This TCR beta chain is drawn from a study of blood T cell repertoires in COVID-19. Turning to the study itself: Spain, Italy and the United States supplied samples that represented acute and convalescent COVID-19. The cDNA or gDNA used as material had been derived from T cells, B-cell-depleted T cells, or PBMCs.

On this clone itself: Other DNA variants within this sample encode the same CDR3.

This CDR3 is 9 amino acids long. The V gene's germline CDR1 is DFQATT and CDR2 SNEGSKA (reference sequence). V gave up 6 bases and J gave up 8 bases, with 7 bases separating them. Original processing notes: Amplifying reference gene primers gave estimates of nucleated cell counts. Profiling relied on immunoSEQ multiplex PCR, and the TCRdb table lists in-frame clones only, not all of them. V and J calls and clone size are as listed in that table; D and trimming were resolved from the DNA. This table has around 250,000 clones, around 84% appearing once. The receptor was derived from a woman between 65 and 79 years old with active or convalescent COVID-19. The chain recombines TRBV20-1 with TRBJ1-2; no firm D call. The sample was peripheral blood. The CDR3 loop reads CSASRGYTF. For the CDR3, the DNA is TGCAGTGCCTCCAGGGGCTACACCTTC.